The 29 T cell receptor beta chains below all came from one sample that was sequenced in a study of blood T cell repertoires in COVID-19. Sequencing used immunoSEQ multiplex PCR; TCRdb keeps in-frame clones, though not all of them. The profile covers approximately 90,000 clones, with 65% to 80% appearing a single time and around 10% taken by the ten largest. The sequencing sample was made of peripheral blood. The origin of the receptors is an older man with acute or convalescent COVID-19.

This sequence joins TRBV6-1 and TRBJ2-7; D might be TRBD2 (5 bases). The V gene's germline CDR1 is MNHNS and CDR2 SASEGT. The V end lost 2 bases, the J end lost 4 bases, and 9 bases lay between the germline ends. The CDR3 extends over 13 amino acids. In DNA, the CDR3 is TGTGCCAGCAGTGAACTGAGAGGGTACGAGCAGTACGTC. Its translation: CASSELRGYEQYV.

The chain is built from TRBV7-2 and TRBJ1-3; weak D call: TRBD1 (5 bases). This CDR3 region has 13 residues. Germline V gene lookup returns CDR1 SGHTA and CDR2 FQGNSA. V dropped 4 bases and J dropped 4 bases, with 8 bases sitting between them. CDR3 loop: CASSSRTGNTIYF. The CDR3 DNA sequence: TGTGCCAGCAGCTCCCGGACAGGAAACACCATATATTTT. Full variable domain (outside the CDR3, taken from reference TRBV7-2 and TRBJ1-3): GAGVSQSPSNKVTEKGKDVELRCDPISGHTALYWYRQSLGQGLEFLIYFQGNSAPDKSGLPSDRFSAERTGGSVSTLTIQRTQQEDSAVYLCASSSRTGNTIYFGEGSWLTVV.

The chain combines TRBV5-1 with TRBJ1-5; TRBD1 aligns across 7 bases. Germline lookup yields CDR1 SGHRS and CDR2 YFSETQ. V gave up 1 base and J gave up 5 bases; unmatched junction bases: 3. This CDR3 is 14 amino acids long. The CDR3 spells CASSLSTGDQPQHF. The CDR3 DNA reads TGCGCCAGCAGCTTGAGTACAGGGGATCAGCCCCAGCATTTT.

The genes are TRBV28 and TRBJ2-1; the D gene is possibly TRBD2 (5 bases). Germline CDR1 is MDHEN and CDR2 is SYDVKM. The CDR3 is 14 amino acids. Trimming took 4 bases from V and 4 from J, leaving 11 bases between them. The CDR3 nucleotides are TGTGCCAGCAGTTCACAAACGGGGTACAATGAGCAGTTCTTC. It codes for CASSSQTGYNEQFF.

The rearrangement uses TRBV18 and TRBJ1-1, with TRBD1 identical over 9 bases. The CDR3 runs 16 residues. Germline loops: CDR1 KGHSH, CDR2 LQKENI. V dropped 6 bases and J dropped 1; count of bases not matched to a gene: 9. This CDR3 is CASSLGQGITNTEAFF. Here the CDR3 DNA reads TGTGCCAGCTCTTTGGGACAGGGAATTACGAACACTGAAGCTTTCTTT.

There are a few counts of this clone. V gene TRBV7-9 combines with J gene TRBJ1-5; 9 nucleotides agree with TRBD1. J gave up 4 bases and V 5 bases, and 3 bases lay outside the gene matches. Per germline, CDR1 SEHNR and CDR2 FQNEAQ (reference sequence). The CDR3 sequence is 14 residues long. The CDR3 spells CASSLGTGNQPQHF. The DNA of the CDR3 is TGTGCCAGCAGCCTAGGGACAGGGAATCAGCCCCAGCATTTT.

This rearrangement joins TRBV6-2 or TRBV6-3 to TRBJ2-1; the D gene is possibly TRBD1 (6 bases). The V gene's germline CDR1 is MNHEY and CDR2 SVGEGT. The CDR3 covers 15 residues. V was shortened by 5 bases and J by 3 bases, with 14 bases between the two germline ends. The CDR3 DNA is TGTGCCAGCAGTCCGATGATGACAGGCTACAATGAGCAGTTCTTC. Translated, it gives CASSPMMTGYNEQFF.

The chain has TRBV12-3 or TRBV12-4 and TRBJ2-1; D is perhaps TRBD1 (5 bases). V lost 5 bases and J lost 3, with 8 bases in between. CDR3 length: 13 residues. The CDR3: CASSLTGYNEQFF. DNA for the CDR3: TGTGCCAGCAGTCTAACAGGCTACAATGAGCAGTTCTTC.

The chain joins TRBV28 to TRBJ2-3; 8 bases line up with TRBD1. The CDR3 has 15 residues. V was pared by 2 bases and J by 3 bases, with 4 bases of the junction left unmatched. Germline CDR1 reads MDHEN; CDR2 reads SYDVKM. The CDR3 spells CASSLRQGWTDTQYF. The CDR3 nucleotides are TGTGCCAGCAGTTTAAGACAGGGGTGGACAGATACGCAGTATTTT.

The chain recombines TRBV4-1 with TRBJ1-5; D gene uncertain. The ends were cut back, 2 bases at V and 8 bases at J, with 16 bases in the middle. Germline assignment: CDR1 MGHRA and CDR2 YSYEKL. The CDR3 covers 15 residues. The CDR3 here is CASSQNPGSREPQHF. The CDR3 nucleotides read TGCGCCAGCAGCCAAAACCCCGGGAGTAGAGAGCCCCAGCATTTT.

The chain links TRBV4-1 to TRBJ1-1; D is unresolved. Trimming took off 1 base at V and 7 bases at J, with 25 bases between the two ends. The CDR3 has 18 amino acids. CDR1 and CDR2 (germline): MGHRA, YSYEKL. The CDR3 DNA reads TGCGCCAGCAGCCAAGGGTGGGCCGACCCTAACGCCAAAATTGAAGCTTTCTTT. This codes for CASSQGWADPNAKIEAFF.

The chain links TRBV28 to TRBJ2-5, with 7 nucleotides matching TRBD1. With 4 bases clipped from V and 2 bases from J, the junction kept 7 bases outside the gene matches. This CDR3 is 15 amino acids long. Germline V lookup: CDR1 MDHEN, CDR2 SYDVKM. The CDR3 loop reads CASSSSGTAQETQYF. As DNA, the CDR3 is TGTGCCAGCAGTTCATCCGGGACAGCACAAGAGACCCAGTACTTC.

This clone was seen a few times. The V and J genes are TRBV28 and TRBJ1-1, with D unclear. With 4 bases removed from V and 0 bases from J, the gap between germline ends came to 15 bases. The CDR3 contains 16 residues. The germline gives CDR1 MDHEN, CDR2 SYDVKM. The CDR3 loop reads CASSWLGRAMNTEAFF. In DNA, the CDR3 is TGTGCCAGCAGTTGGCTCGGGAGGGCCATGAACACTGAAGCTTTCTTT.

The chain links TRBV29-1 to TRBJ2-2; 7 bases match TRBD1. Germline lookup yields CDR1 SQVTM and CDR2 ANQGSEA. Unmatched junction bases numbered 9, after V lost 7 bases and J lost 7 bases. This CDR3 is 13 amino acids long. The CDR3 DNA reads as TGCAGCGCCGCCGGACAGGCCGGCGGGGAGCTGTTTTTT. It encodes CSAAGQAGGELFF.

This chain uses TRBV28 with TRBJ2-1, with 8 bases fitting TRBD2. CDR1 MDHEN and CDR2 SYDVKM come from the germline V gene. This CDR3 has 15 residues. V gave up 3 bases and J gave up 8 bases; unmatched junction bases: 9. The CDR3, as DNA: TGTGCCAGCAGTTTTTCGGGACTAGGGGGTGATGAGCAGTTCTTC. Its protein is CASSFSGLGGDEQFF. The complete variable domain, with remaining parts taken from reference TRBV28 and TRBJ2-1, reads DVKVTQSSRYLVKRTGEKVFLECVQDMDHENMFWYRQDPGLGLRLIYFSYDVKMKEKGDIPEGYSVSREKKERFSLILESASTNQTSMYLCASSFSGLGGDEQFFGPGTRLTVL.

The chain links TRBV14 to TRBJ1-4; D is possibly TRBD1 (6 bases). CDR3 size: 15 residues. The V gene lost 3 bases and the J gene lost 3 bases, with 11 bases spanning the gap. Germline CDR1 SGHDN, CDR2 FVKESK. This CDR3 is CASSHRGSANEKLFF. CDR3 coding DNA: TGTGCCAGCAGCCACAGGGGATCGGCTAATGAAAAACTGTTTTTT.

V is TRBV5-1 and J is TRBJ2-7; 9 bases map to TRBD1. CDR1 is SGHRS, CDR2 YFSETQ, per germline. CDR3 length equals 14 residues. After removal of 0 bases from V and 3 bases from J, the junction contained 1 base not matched to a gene. CDR3 region: CASSLGTGVYEQYF. The CDR3 DNA is TGCGCCAGCAGCTTGGGGACAGGGGTCTACGAGCAGTACTTC.

The chain employs TRBV12-3 or TRBV12-4 and TRBJ2-5, with a weak D call TRBD1 (6 bases). The CDR3 totals 13 residues. The ends were cut back, 3 bases at V and 5 bases at J, with 10 bases in the middle. CDR3 amino acids: CASSLTGGETQYF. CDR3 sequence (DNA): TGTGCCAGCAGTTTGACAGGCGGGGAGACCCAGTACTTC.

This chain links TRBV7-6 with TRBJ1-1; possibly TRBD1 for D (5 bases). Per the germline V gene, CDR1 is SGHVS and CDR2 is FNYEAQ. The CDR3 length is 15 residues. Trimming shortened V by 2 bases and J by 0 bases, and 10 bases separated the two germline ends. This CDR3 is CASSLRAGLNTEAFF. The CDR3 DNA is TGTGCCAGCAGCTTAAGGGCAGGGCTGAACACTGAAGCTTTCTTT.

The rearrangement links TRBV4-1 to TRBJ2-1; no definite D call. The CDR3 covers 13 residues. Germline V gene data show CDR1 as MGHRA and CDR2 as YSYEKL. Trimming cost V 2 bases and J 0 bases, with 2 bases left between them. The CDR3 DNA reads TGCGCCAGCAGCCAATACTCCTACAATGAGCAGTTCTTC. It translates to CASSQYSYNEQFF.

The V gene is TRBV19, the J gene TRBJ2-2, with D possibly TRBD1 on 5 matching bases. CDR3 length equals 14 residues. V shed 2 bases and J shed 6 bases, with 10 bases lying between them. CDR1 and CDR2 from the germline V gene are LNHDA and SQIVND (reference sequence). The CDR3 DNA is TGTGCCAGTAGTATATTTGGGGCAGCCGGGGAGCTGTTTTTT. Residues: CASSIFGAAGELFF.

The chain employs TRBV10-2 and TRBJ1-5; D is possibly TRBD1 (6 bases). CDR1 is WSHSY and CDR2 is SAAADI in the germline V gene. V lost 3 bases, J lost 9 bases, and 15 bases lay in between. This CDR3 has 14 residues. CDR3 amino acids: CASSDVPGEGPQHF. The CDR3 bases are TGCGCCAGCAGTGATGTTCCAGGGGAGGGGCCCCAGCATTTT.

The rearrangement uses TRBV11-2 and TRBJ2-1; D possibly corresponds to TRBD1 (6 bases). V was shortened by 0 bases and J by 0 bases, with 9 bases between the two germline ends. The CDR3 consists of 16 residues. The germline CDR1 and CDR2 sequences are SGHAT and FQNNGV. CDR3 DNA: TGTGCCAGCAGCTTAGAGGGGGCTCGCTCCTACAATGAGCAGTTCTTC. The encoded protein is CASSLEGARSYNEQFF.

This chain uses TRBV30 with TRBJ2-7; no definite D call. The CDR3 has 14 amino acids. Trimming stripped 0 bases from V and 2 bases from J, with 11 bases between. From germline, CDR1 is GTSNPN and CDR2 SVGIG (reference sequence). CDR3 in amino acids: CAWSVDDITYEQYF. DNA of the CDR3: TGTGCCTGGAGTGTTGACGACATTACCTACGAGCAGTACTTC.

V usage is TRBV5-4 and J usage is TRBJ2-5; tentative D call: TRBD1 (5 bases). V lost 2 bases and J 2 bases, leaving 10 bases between the germline ends. The CDR3 has 14 amino acids. Germline lookup yields CDR1 SGHNT and CDR2 YYREEE (reference sequence). CDR3 amino acids: CASSFVDTQETQYF. CDR3 sequence (DNA): TGTGCCAGCAGCTTCGTGGACACTCAAGAGACCCAGTACTTC.

This chain links TRBV28 with TRBJ1-1; TRBD1 aligns across 8 bases. The CDR3 runs to 15 residues. In germline, CDR1 is MDHEN, CDR2 SYDVKM. Trimming at V came to 5 bases and at J to 4 bases, leaving 9 bases not matched to a gene. CDR3 DNA sequence: TGTGCCAGCAGTATCCCACAGGGGGAGGTCACTGAAGCTTTCTTT. This translates into CASSIPQGEVTEAFF.

The chain joins TRBV11-2 to TRBJ2-1, with TRBD2 as a possible D gene (6 bases). The ends were cut back, 6 bases at V and 1 base at J, with 13 bases in the middle. Looked up from germline, CDR1 is SGHAT and CDR2 is FQNNGV. The CDR3 has 15 residues. This chain's CDR3 is CASSRRRGSYNEQFF. CDR3 bases: TGTGCCAGCAGTAGACGGCGGGGATCCTACAATGAGCAGTTCTTC. The whole variable domain, remainder taken from reference TRBV11-2 and TRBJ2-1, is EAGVAQSPRYKIIEKRQSVAFWCNPISGHATLYWYQQILGQGPKLLIQFQNNGVVDDSQLPKDRFSAERLKGVDSTLKIQPAKLEDSAVYLCASSRRRGSYNEQFFGPGTRLTVL.

The J gene is TRBJ1-2, the V gene TRBV29-1; D might be TRBD1 (5 bases). The germline V and J ends were trimmed by 6 bases and 7 bases, with 15 bases remaining between them. The CDR3 contains 12 residues. Germline V gene data show CDR1 as SQVTM and CDR2 as ANQGSEA. In DNA form, the CDR3 reads TGCAGCGTGACAGAGCGGGGCCTTGGCTACACCTTC. Protein product: CSVTERGLGYTF.

The chain links TRBV4-1 to TRBJ2-6; a possible D gene is TRBD1 (6 bases). V gave up 4 bases and J gave up 0 bases, with 16 bases separating them. CDR3 length: 18 amino acids. From germline, CDR1 is MGHRA and CDR2 YSYEKL. The CDR3 DNA is TGCGCCAGCAGCCGCTCACCCTACAGGGACTCTGGGGCCAACGTCCTGACTTTC. It specifies CASSRSPYRDSGANVLTF.